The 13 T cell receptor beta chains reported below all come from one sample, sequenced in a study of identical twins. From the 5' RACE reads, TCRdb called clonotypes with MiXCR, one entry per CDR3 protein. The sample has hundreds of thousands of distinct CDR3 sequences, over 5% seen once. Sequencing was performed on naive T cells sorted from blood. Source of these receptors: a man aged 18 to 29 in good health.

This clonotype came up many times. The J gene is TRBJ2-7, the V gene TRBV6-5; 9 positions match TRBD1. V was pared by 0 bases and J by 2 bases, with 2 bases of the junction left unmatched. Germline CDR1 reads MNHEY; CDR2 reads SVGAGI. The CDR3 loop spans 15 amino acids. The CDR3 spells CASSYSGQGPYEQYF. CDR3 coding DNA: TGTGCCAGCAGTTACTCGGGACAGGGCCCCTACGAGCAGTACTTC.

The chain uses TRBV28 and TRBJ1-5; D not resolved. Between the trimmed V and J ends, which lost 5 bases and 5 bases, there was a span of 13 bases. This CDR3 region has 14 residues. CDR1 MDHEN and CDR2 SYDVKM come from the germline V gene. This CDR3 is CASSPKRVDQPQHF. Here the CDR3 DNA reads TGTGCCAGCAGTCCCAAGAGGGTGGATCAGCCCCAGCATTTT.

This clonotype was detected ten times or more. CDR3 loop: CASSLGGDRARYNEQFF. For the CDR3, the DNA is TGTGCCAGCAGCTTAGGTGGGGACAGGGCAAGATACAATGAGCAGTTCTTC. The chain uses TRBV7-3 and TRBJ2-1; 9 bases match TRBD1. There are 17 residues in the CDR3. V was pared by 2 bases and J by 4 bases, with 9 bases of the junction left unmatched. Germline loops: CDR1 SGHTA, CDR2 FQGTGA.

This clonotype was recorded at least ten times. CDR3 coding DNA: TGTGCCAGCAGCCTACTAGCGGGGGGGAGCTCCTACAATGAGCAGTTCTTC. Protein: CASSLLAGGSSYNEQFF. The chain couples TRBV6-1 to TRBJ2-1; 13 nucleotides align to TRBD2. Germline trimming cut 6 bases from V and 0 bases from J; bases unmatched to any gene: 5. This CDR3 is built from 17 residues. The germline gives CDR1 MNHNS, CDR2 SASEGT.

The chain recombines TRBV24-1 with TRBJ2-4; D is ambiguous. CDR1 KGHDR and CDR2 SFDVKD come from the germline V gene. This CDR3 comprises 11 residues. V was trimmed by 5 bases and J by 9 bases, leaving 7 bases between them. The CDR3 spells CATSAEGIQYF. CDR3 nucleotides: TGTGCCACCAGTGCAGAAGGCATTCAGTACTTC.

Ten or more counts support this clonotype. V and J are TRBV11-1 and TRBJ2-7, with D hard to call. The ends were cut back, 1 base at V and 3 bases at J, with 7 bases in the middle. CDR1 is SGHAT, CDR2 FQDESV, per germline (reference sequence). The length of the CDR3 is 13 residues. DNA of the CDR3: TGTGCCAGCAGCTTAGAGAGTAACTACGAGCAGTACTTC. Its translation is CASSLESNYEQYF.

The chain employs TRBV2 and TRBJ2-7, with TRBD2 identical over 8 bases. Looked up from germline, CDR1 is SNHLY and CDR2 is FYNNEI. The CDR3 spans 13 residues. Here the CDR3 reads CASSSERRRGLDV. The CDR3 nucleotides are TGTGCCAGCAGTTCGGAAAGGAGGAGGGGACTAGACGTC.

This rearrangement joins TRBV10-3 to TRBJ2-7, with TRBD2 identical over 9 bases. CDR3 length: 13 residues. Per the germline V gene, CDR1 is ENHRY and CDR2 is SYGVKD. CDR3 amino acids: CALGSGGLDEQYF. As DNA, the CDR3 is TGTGCTTTGGGGAGCGGGGGGCTCGACGAGCAGTACTTC.

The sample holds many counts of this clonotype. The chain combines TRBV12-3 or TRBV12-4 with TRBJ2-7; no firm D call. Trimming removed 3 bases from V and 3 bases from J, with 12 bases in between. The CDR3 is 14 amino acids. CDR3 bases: TGTGCCAGCAGTTTGAGGCTAGAACTCTACGAGCAGTACTTC. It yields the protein CASSLRLELYEQYF.

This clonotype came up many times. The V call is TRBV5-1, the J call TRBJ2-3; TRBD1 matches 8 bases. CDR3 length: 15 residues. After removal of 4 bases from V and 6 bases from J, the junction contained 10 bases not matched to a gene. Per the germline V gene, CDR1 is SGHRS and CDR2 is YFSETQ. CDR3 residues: CASSRTGTQGDTQYF. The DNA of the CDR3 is TGCGCCAGCAGCAGGACAGGGACTCAGGGGGATACGCAGTATTTT.

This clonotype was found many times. CDR3 residues: CAGTLAGVPTDTQYF. The DNA for the CDR3 is TGCGCAGGGACACTAGCGGGAGTTCCCACAGATACGCAGTATTTT. The chain recombines TRBV20-1 with TRBJ2-3; 11 nucleotides agree with TRBD2. The CDR3 covers 15 residues. Germline V gene sequence: CDR1 DFQATT, CDR2 SNEGSKA (reference sequence).

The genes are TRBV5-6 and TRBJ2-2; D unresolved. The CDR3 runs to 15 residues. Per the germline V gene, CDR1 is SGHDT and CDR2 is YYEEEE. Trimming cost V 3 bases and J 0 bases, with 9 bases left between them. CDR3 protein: CASSYLGANTGELFF. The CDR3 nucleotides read TGTGCCAGCAGCTATTTGGGCGCGAACACCGGGGAGCTGTTTTTT. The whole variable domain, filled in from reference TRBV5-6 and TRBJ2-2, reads DAGVTQSPTHLIKTRGQQVTLRCSPKSGHDTVSWYQQALGQGPQFIFQYYEEEERQRGNFPDRFSGHQFPNYSSELNVNALLLGDSALYLCASSYLGANTGELFFGEGSRLTVL.

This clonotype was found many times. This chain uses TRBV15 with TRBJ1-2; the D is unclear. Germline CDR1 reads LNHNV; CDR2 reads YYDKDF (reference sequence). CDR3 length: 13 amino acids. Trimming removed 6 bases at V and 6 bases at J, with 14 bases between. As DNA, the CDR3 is TGTGCCACCAGTGGTACGGGCGAAGATGGCTACACCTTC. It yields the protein CATSGTGEDGYTF.